One and the same sample provided the 14 T cell receptor delta chains below, sequenced in a study of gamma-delta T cells after stem cell transplantation. TCRdb repeated clone calling on the RT-PCR reads with CATT. Of about 710 delta-chain clones listed, around 1.1% are singletons. The source material was gamma-delta T cells. The receptors were sampled from a human donor. It is not recorded whose cells these are; they may come from a transplant donor.

A remark on this clone: The TCRdb protein, from a much larger clone, departs from this DNA's translation at residue 3, likely by read error; the protein shown derives from the DNA. This rearrangement joins TRDV2 to TRDJ2; 9 bases are shared with TRDD3. The CDR3 loop spans 17 amino acids. Germline V gene data show CDR1 as GEAIGNYY and CDR2 as EKD. The CDR3 DNA is TGTGCCTATGACGCCTACTGGGGGACAGCTTTGACAGCACAACTCTTCTTT. Residues: CAYDAYWGTALTAQLFF.

This clone appeared a few times. Since a far larger clone is one base different, this is likely a read error. The same CDR3 is also encoded by other DNA sequences in this sample. V gene TRDV1 combines with J gene TRDJ2, with D perhaps matching TRDD3 (9 bases). This CDR3 contains 23 residues. Germline V gene lookup returns CDR1 TSWWSYY and CDR2 QGS. The V end was cut by 3 bases, the J end by 0 bases, with 32 bases between. The CDR3 spells CALGERSGFLRYWGTSLTAQLFF. The DNA for the CDR3 is TGTGCTCTTGGGGAGCGCTCGGGCTTCCTACGATACTGGGGGACCTCTTTGACAGCACAACTCTTCTTT.

This clone was seen a handful of times. This sequence is one base from a far larger clone and is likely a read error. Other DNA sequences from this sample encode an identical CDR3 as well. The V gene is TRDV2, the J gene TRDJ2; 9 bases agree with TRDD3. There are 17 residues in the CDR3. The V gene's germline CDR1 is GEAIGNYY and CDR2 EKD. The CDR3 sequence is CACDAYWGTALTAQLFF. CDR3 nucleotides: TGTGCCTGTGACGCCTACTGGGGGACAGCTTTGACAGCACAGCTCTTCTTT.

This clone was seen more than once but under ten times. CDR3 bases: TGTGCCTGTGACTCCGTACTGGGGGATACGCGTTCCTGGGACACCCGACAGATGTTTTTC. Amino acids: CACDSVLGDTRSWDTRQMFF. The J gene is TRDJ3, the V gene TRDV2; 13 nucleotides align to TRDD3. Germline V lookup: CDR1 GEAIGNYY, CDR2 EKD. The CDR3 extends over 20 amino acids. J lost 1 base, V lost 3 bases, and 8 bases had no gene match.

This clone is classed as medium-sized. This sequence is one base from a far larger clone and is likely a read error. The chain uses TRDV2 and TRDJ1; 13 nucleotides agree with TRDD3. The germline CDR1 and CDR2 sequences are GEAIGNYY and EKD. The CDR3 loop spans 19 amino acids. CDR3 nucleotide sequence: TGTGCCTGTGACACCTTACTGGGGGATACGCCTACGGGCACCGATAAACCCATCTTT. Translated, it gives CACDTLLGDTPTGTDKPIF.

This clone was seen more than once but under ten times. The protein in TCRdb stems from a much larger clone and differs at residue 16 from this DNA's translation, likely a read error; here the protein is translated from the DNA. The V and J genes are TRDV2 and TRDJ4; D perhaps matches TRDD2 (6 bases). CDR3 length: 18 amino acids. In germline, CDR1 is GEAIGNYY, CDR2 EKD. The CDR3 DNA is TGTGCCTGTGACAGGAAGTTAGCGTCCTACGTCCGGATAAGACCCCCGATCTTT. It yields the protein CACDRKLASYVRIRPPIF.

For this clone: It differs at one base from a far larger clone, so likely a read error. This sample also contains other DNA sequences that code for the same CDR3. The genes are TRDV2 and TRDJ1, with 7 bases fitting TRDD3. The CDR3 totals 14 residues. V was clipped by 7 bases and J by 0 bases; unmatched bases: 7. Germline CDR1 reads GEAIGNYY; CDR2 reads EKD. CDR3 region: CACDRLGDTDKLIF. The CDR3 region has the DNA TGTGCCTGCGACCGCCTGGGGGACACCGATAAACTCATCTTT.

A note on this clone: A read error likely explains why the TCRdb protein, taken from a much larger clone, differs from this DNA's translation at residue 14; the protein shown is translated from the DNA. The chain employs TRDV1 and TRDJ1; TRDD3 aligns across 9 bases. CDR3 length: 18 amino acids. Germline lookup yields CDR1 TSWWSYY and CDR2 QGS. Here the CDR3 reads CALVIPTGGRGGTGKLIF. The CDR3 DNA reads TGTGCTCTTGTGATTCCTACTGGGGGAAGGGGTGGTACCGGTAAACTCATCTTT.

Of note for this clone: TCRdb shows a much larger clone's protein in place of this DNA's translation, and the two differ at residue 13, likely through a read error; the protein shown is translated from the DNA. V usage is TRDV2 and J usage is TRDJ1; D may be TRDD3 (6 bases). The germline V gene has CDR1 GEAIGNYY and CDR2 EKD. This CDR3 is built from 17 residues. The CDR3 coding sequence is TGTGCCTGTGACACCGTCGTTAGGGGATCCAGCACCGGTAAACTCATCTTT. Protein product: CACDTVVRGSSTGKLIF.

This clone has only a few counts. The TCRdb record carries a much larger clone's protein, which differs from this DNA's translation at residue 4; a read error is the likely cause, and the protein listed here is the DNA translation. This rearrangement joins TRDV2 to TRDJ1, with D maybe TRDD1 (5 bases). With 5 bases removed from V and 1 base from J, the gap between germline ends came to 16 bases. Germline assignment: CDR1 GEAIGNYY and CDR2 EKD. This CDR3 contains 15 residues. The CDR3 loop is CACAPLEKFTDKLIF. The CDR3 DNA is TGTGCCTGTGCCCCTCTGGAGAAATTCACCGATAAACTCATCTTT.

As regards this clone: TCRdb attributes to this sequence the protein of a much larger clone, which differs from the DNA translation at residue 16; a read error is likely, and the protein displayed is translated from the DNA. J is TRDJ1 and V is TRDV2; D might be TRDD3 (6 bases). Germline CDR1 reads GEAIGNYY; CDR2 reads EKD. The CDR3 is 17 amino acids. Here the CDR3 DNA reads TGTGCCTGTGACACCGTCGTTAGGGGATCCAGCACCGATAAACTCACCTTT. This gives the protein CACDTVVRGSSTDKLTF.

This clone was counted only a few times. This clone may be a read error of a much larger clone one base away. V gene TRAV29/DV5 combines with J gene TRDJ1; a possible D gene is TRDD3 (8 bases). The tail of the sequence fits TRDJ2 better, so the J call may be wrong. Germline V gene lookup returns CDR1 NSMFDY and CDR2 ISSIKDK. The CDR3 runs 21 residues. This CDR3 is CAAIPFLPEGDKVRRADKLFF. The DNA for the CDR3 is TGTGCAGCAATCCCCTTCCTGCCTGAGGGGGATAAGGTCCGGAGGGCCGATAAACTCTTCTTT.

This clone was counted only a few times. The TCRdb record carries a much larger clone's protein, which differs from this DNA's translation at residue 5; a read error is the likely cause, and the protein listed here is the DNA translation. The genes are TRDV2 and TRDJ1; 12 bases are a match to TRDD3. Germline CDR1 reads GEAIGNYY; CDR2 reads EKD. CDR3 length: 19 residues. V shed 3 bases and J 0 bases; nucleotides not matched to a gene: 13. The CDR3 nucleotides read TGTGCCTGTGACGCGTTGTCTGGGGGATACGCGGGGTACACCGATAAACTCATCTTT. It yields the protein CACDALSGGYAGYTDKLIF.

This clone occurred a few times. The protein that TCRdb holds for this DNA derives from a much larger clone and differs from the translated DNA at residue 4, which likely indicates a read error; the protein shown here is translated from the DNA. CDR3 in amino acids: CACGTLSGGYAGYTDKLIF. The CDR3 region has the DNA TGTGCCTGTGGCACGTTGTCTGGGGGATACGCGGGGTACACCGATAAACTCATCTTT. V is TRDV2 and J is TRDJ1, with TRDD3 matching 12 bases. The germline CDR1 and CDR2 sequences are GEAIGNYY and EKD. The CDR3 runs to 19 residues. V gave up 5 bases and J gave up 0 bases; unmatched junction bases: 15.